This T cell receptor beta chain was recovered during a study of beta chain features in type 1 diabetes (dated 2018 in TCRdb). Turning to the overall study: Mean age, gender distribution, total cell number and subset yield did not differ between patients and healthy donors. Across all samples, about 110 million sorted cells were examined, and cell number per subset correlated strongly with RNA yield. In the study, TCRB repertoires of sorted circulating CD4+ T cell subsets from recently diagnosed type 1 diabetes patients were compared with those of matched healthy donors. Regulatory and stem cell-like memory subsets were isolated from only 8 patients and roughly 8 healthy donors, whereas naive and central memory subsets came from all 30 or so donors.

Worth noting for this clone: Its antigen is currently not known. No base quality information exists; no much larger clone differs at one position.

From each donor, a single peripheral blood sample of 100 to 150 mL on average was drawn into heparinised tubes. Naive, central memory, regulatory and stem cell-like memory CD4+ T cells were sorted on a BD FACSAria II using a panel including CD45RO, CCR7, CD25, CD127, CD95 and CD27. Every sorted population had a purity above 95%. PBMCs were isolated immediately by Lymphoprep density gradient centrifugation and stained directly without culture. So that batch effects would be minimized, each experiment stained and sorted samples in pairs, pairing one healthy donor with one patient. The junction shows trimming of 4 bases on V and 7 bases on J, and the gene matches do not reach 17 bases of it. Inclusive of the bounding cysteine and phenylalanine, the CDR3 is 17 residues long. Left in the record is the CDR3 DNA by itself, 51 bases read in frame from the first base. Reading the germline V gene (reference sequence) gives CDR1 SEHNR and CDR2 FQNEAQ.

The entire amount of isolated RNA was reverse transcribed using the High Capacity cDNA Reverse Transcription Kit, so the sequenced TCRB transcripts were expressed ones. Survey-depth immunoSEQ sequencing was performed on stem cell-like memory T cell samples, with an average of roughly 990,000 total reads per sample. After sorted cells were lysed in RLT buffer, RNA was extracted with DNase-treated RNeasy Micro or Mini kits, with the choice depending on cell number. Each cell subset was processed separately to prevent cross-contamination, with patient and healthy donor samples processed together. Using the immunoSEQ multiplex PCR, TCRB sequences were amplified from cDNA into 87-bp fragments spanning the CDR3 region. The amplicons were sequenced using the Illumina HiSeq platform. As for the original processing: PCR bias was computationally corrected using synthetic template baselines, reads within Hamming distance 2 were collapsed, and singletons that could not be merged were discarded. By aligning reads against IMGT, V, D and J genes, CDR3 length, and insertions or deletions at six rearrangement sites were assigned. Clonotype counts were normalized to sorted cell number within each subset before computing true diversity and Gini coefficients with the tcR R package. The overlap coefficient, calculated on TCRB nucleotide sequences, was used to quantify repertoire sharing. TCRdb mirrors the immuneACCESS table, restricted to in-frame sequences. Some clones are absent from its copies; in checked studies, under half trace to an unresolved V gene, and the reason for the others is unknown. D and trimming were read from the DNA, whereas the V and J calls and clone size are those reported in that table. The sample yields tens of thousands of clones; around 68% were counted once. 0.9% to 1.4% of the sample comes from the top ten.

Beyond this particular receptor, the publication reports: Sequencing cDNA rather than genomic DNA could over-represent highly expressing activated cells, although activation and CD3 levels did not differ between groups. Type 1 diabetes patients showed a moderate but significant shortening of TCRB CDR3 length in all four CD4+ subsets. The naive, central memory and regulatory TCRB repertoires appeared to resemble one another more closely among patients than among healthy donors. PCR may preferentially amplify shorter templates, but because patient and control samples were amplified and corrected together, any resulting skew would affect both groups equally. HLA sub-analyses involved small numbers of individuals, so any influence of HLA type on TCRB rearrangement remained unresolved. At VDJ recombination sites, type 1 diabetes patients had fewer insertions and more deleted nucleotides, which implies abnormalities in thymic rearrangement.

The sample comprised stem cell memory CD4+ T cells from blood. Interpreted using the paper, the cell subset or site label stands for: stem cell-like memory CD4+ T cells. This TCR came from a woman aged 35 to 49 with type 1 diabetes. The chain was built from TRBV7-9 and TRBJ2-5; TRBD1 agrees with 8 junctional bases. DNA sequence: TGTGCCAGCAGCTACCTCAGACAGGGGCGAGCCGGGGGGACCCAGTACTTC. It codes for CASSYLRQGRAGGTQYF.